The 4 T cell receptor beta chains below were found in one sample sequenced in a study of blood T cell repertoires in COVID-19. Sequencing used immunoSEQ multiplex PCR; TCRdb keeps in-frame clones, though not all of them. The data hold roughly 260,000 clones, with 80% to 95% observed a single time. Sequencing input: peripheral blood. The receptor source for this set is a person aged 18 to 35 with COVID-19, enrolled during active disease.

In this sample, this clone turned up a few times. This chain joins TRBV5-1 and TRBJ2-7, with D hard to call. The CDR3 extends over 14 amino acids. Germline-derived CDR1 and CDR2 are SGHRS and YFSETQ. V lost 0 bases, J lost 2 bases, and 9 bases lay in between. DNA for the CDR3: TGCGCCAGCAGCTTGGACGGTTCACCCTACGAGCAGTACTTC. Its translation: CASSLDGSPYEQYF.

The chain is built from TRBV10-2 and TRBJ1-6; no clear D. Trimming shortened V by 8 bases and J by 4 bases, and 9 bases separated the two germline ends. This CDR3 region has 13 residues. Germline V gene data show CDR1 as WSHSY and CDR2 as SAAADI. The CDR3, as DNA: TGCGCCAGCTTCCAGGTTTATAATTCACCCCTCCACTTT. Translating gives CASFQVYNSPLHF.

The rearrangement uses TRBV6-2 or TRBV6-3 and TRBJ2-7, with TRBD2 matching 7 bases. The V gene's germline CDR1 is MNHEY and CDR2 SVGEGT. Trimming removed 2 bases from V and 7 bases from J; junction bases left unmatched: 11. There are 15 residues in the CDR3. The CDR3 coding sequence is TGTGCCAGCAGTTACCACCAGCGGGGCCCGTATGAGCAGTACTTC. Encoded protein: CASSYHQRGPYEQYF.

The V gene is TRBV30, the J gene TRBJ2-2; perhaps TRBD2 as D (5 bases). Germline CDR1 GTSNPN, CDR2 SVGIG (reference sequence). The V end lost 8 bases, the J end lost 1 base, and 14 bases lay between the germline ends. The CDR3 loop spans 14 amino acids. The CDR3: CARSDGLNTGELFF. As DNA, the CDR3 is TGTGCCCGGTCTGACGGACTGAACACCGGGGAGCTGTTTTTT.